This T cell receptor beta chain was retrieved from a study of blood T cell repertoires in COVID-19. Study information: Spain, Italy and the United States supplied samples that represented acute and convalescent COVID-19. T cells, B-cell-depleted T cells, or PBMCs provided the cDNA or gDNA that served as material.

Methods used by the authors: Reference gene primer amplification gave estimated nucleated cell counts. Sequenced by immunoSEQ multiplex PCR; TCRdb stores in-frame clones only, minus some. V, J and clone size are taken as reported in that table, and D and trimming were inferred from the DNA itself. The sample yields more than 200,000 clones, about 80% seen once. With regard to this clone: Other nucleotide sequences in the sample specify the same CDR3.

Germline loops: CDR1 SGHTA, CDR2 FQGTGA. The trim removed 5 bases at V and 2 bases at J, leaving 4 bases unmatched. The CDR3 has 15 residues. V usage is TRBV7-3 and J usage is TRBJ2-2; 8 nucleotides agree with TRBD2. Source material: peripheral blood. The receptor was derived from a man at least 80 years old with acute or convalescent COVID-19. The CDR3 DNA reads TGTGCCAGCAGCAGAAGCGGGAGTAACACCGGGGAGCTGTTTTTT. Its protein is CASSRSGSNTGELFF.